The 5 T cell receptor beta chains in this list originate from one sample, sequenced in a study of CD8 T cells in Susac syndrome. Reverse transcription used about 0.5 to 1 ug RNA and random hexamers. A single record per CDR3 protein comes from TCRdb applying MiXCR to the immunoSEQ multiplex PCR reads. The data contain a few hundred thousand distinct CDR3 sequences, roughly 85% of them seen just once; the ten biggest clones take up approximately 0.12%. The material sequenced was CD8+ T cells from PBMCs. Every receptor here comes from a human donor with multiple sclerosis.

The rearrangement uses TRBV19 and TRBJ1-1; 11 nucleotides line up with TRBD1. CDR1 LNHDA and CDR2 SQIVND come from the germline V gene (reference sequence). This CDR3 region has 18 residues. V trimming: 4 bases; J trimming: 0 bases; junction bases outside the gene matches: 10. DNA for the CDR3: TGTGCCAGTAGTAACTACGGGACAGGGGGGCGGGTGAACACTGAAGCTTTCTTT. Its translation is CASSNYGTGGRVNTEAFF.

The chain couples TRBV10-3 to TRBJ1-5, with D hard to call. CDR1 is ENHRY, CDR2 SYGVKD, per germline. CDR3 length: 20 amino acids. The ends were cut back, 2 bases at V and 0 bases at J, with 23 bases in the middle. The CDR3 is CAISEKGYSQSTDSNQPQHF. The CDR3 DNA follows: TGTGCCATCAGTGAGAAAGGGTACTCACAATCGACCGATAGCAATCAGCCCCAGCATTTT.

The chain employs TRBV27 and TRBJ1-1, with 11 bases aligning to TRBD1. This CDR3 spans 16 amino acids. Germline V CDR1 and CDR2: MNHEY, SMNVEV (reference sequence). J lost 3 bases, V lost 5 bases, and 8 bases had no gene match. The CDR3 region is CASSQDRGRRYTEAFF. The CDR3, as DNA: TGTGCCAGCAGTCAGGACAGGGGGCGCAGGTACACTGAAGCTTTCTTT.

This rearrangement joins TRBV6-2 or TRBV6-3 to TRBJ2-1, with TRBD2 matching 14 bases. V was clipped by 6 bases and J by 8 bases; unmatched bases: 6. This CDR3 has 15 residues. In germline, CDR1 is MNHEY, CDR2 SVGEGT. The CDR3 DNA reads as TGTGCCAGCAGCTGGGGACTAGCGGGAGATGATGAGCAGTTCTTC. Translating gives CASSWGLAGDDEQFF.

V gene TRBV27 combines with J gene TRBJ2-7; D possibly matches TRBD1 or TRBD2 (6 bases each). From germline, CDR1 is MNHEY and CDR2 SMNVEV (reference sequence). Trimming cost V 5 bases and J 6 bases, with 14 bases left between them. The CDR3 loop spans 13 amino acids. This chain's CDR3 is CASSTPGALEQYF. The CDR3 DNA reads as TGTGCCAGCAGTACCCCGGGGGCCCTCGAGCAGTACTTC.